One T cell receptor beta chain is described in this entry. Germline V CDR1 and CDR2: SGHRS, YFSETQ. This CDR3 spans 14 amino acids. V was trimmed by 0 bases and J by 1 base, leaving 7 bases between them. Repertoires were generated with immunoSEQ multiplex PCR, while TCRdb's copy carries only in-frame clones and drops some. The table lists 50,000 or so clones, roughly 93% of them singletons. The data derive from a study of T cell changes during pregnancy in multiple sclerosis. The chain uses TRBV5-1 and TRBJ2-5; maybe TRBD1 (5 bases). Sequenced material: peripheral blood, taken in the second trimester of pregnancy. The clonotype originates from a female donor with multiple sclerosis, enrolled in a pregnancy study. The CDR3 DNA follows: TGCGCCAGCAGCTTGGGGACACCCCAAGAGACCCAGTACTTC. This gives the protein CASSLGTPQETQYF.